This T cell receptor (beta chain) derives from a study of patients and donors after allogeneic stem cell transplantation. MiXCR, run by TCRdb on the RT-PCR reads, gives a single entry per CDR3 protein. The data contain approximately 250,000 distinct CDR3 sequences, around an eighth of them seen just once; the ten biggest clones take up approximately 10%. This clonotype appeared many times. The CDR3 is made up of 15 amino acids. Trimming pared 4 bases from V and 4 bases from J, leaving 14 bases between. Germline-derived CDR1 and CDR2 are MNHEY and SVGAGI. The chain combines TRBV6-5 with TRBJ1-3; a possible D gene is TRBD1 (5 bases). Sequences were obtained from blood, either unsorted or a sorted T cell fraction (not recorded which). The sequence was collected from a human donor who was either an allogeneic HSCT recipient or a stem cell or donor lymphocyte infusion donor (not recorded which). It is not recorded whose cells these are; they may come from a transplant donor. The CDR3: CASSSTGARGNTIYF. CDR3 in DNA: TGTGCCAGCAGTTCCACTGGGGCGCGAGGAAACACCATATATTTT.